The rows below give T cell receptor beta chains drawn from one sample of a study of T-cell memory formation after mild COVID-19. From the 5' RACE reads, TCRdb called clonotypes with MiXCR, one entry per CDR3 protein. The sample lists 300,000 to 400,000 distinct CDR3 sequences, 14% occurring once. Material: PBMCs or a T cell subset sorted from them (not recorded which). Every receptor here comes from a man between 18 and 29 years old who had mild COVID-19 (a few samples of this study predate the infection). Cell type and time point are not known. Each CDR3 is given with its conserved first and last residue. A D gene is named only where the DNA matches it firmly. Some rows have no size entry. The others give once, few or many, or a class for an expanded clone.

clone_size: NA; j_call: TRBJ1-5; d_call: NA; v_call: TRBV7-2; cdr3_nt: TGTGCCAGCAGCTTAGCGGGCCCCTGGGAGCCCCAGCATTTT; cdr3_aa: CASSLAGPWEPQHF
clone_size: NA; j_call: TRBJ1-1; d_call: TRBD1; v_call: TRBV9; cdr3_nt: TGTGCCAGCAGCGCTCAGGGGGCCGGGACTGAAGCTTTCTTT; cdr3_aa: CASSAQGAGTEAFF
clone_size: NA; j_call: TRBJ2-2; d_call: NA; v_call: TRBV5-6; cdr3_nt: TGTGCCAGCAGCTTGACCCCCGGGGAGCTGCTTTTT; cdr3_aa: CASSLTPGELLF
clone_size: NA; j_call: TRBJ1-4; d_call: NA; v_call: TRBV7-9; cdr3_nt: TGTGCCAGCAGCTTTCAACAGGGCATCGGTGAAAAACTGTTTTTT; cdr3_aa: CASSFQQGIGEKLFF
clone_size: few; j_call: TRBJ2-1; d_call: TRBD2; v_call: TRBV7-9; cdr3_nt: TGTGCCAGCGCCCGACCTAGCGGGGGTAATGAGCAGTTCTTC; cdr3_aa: CASARPSGGNEQFF
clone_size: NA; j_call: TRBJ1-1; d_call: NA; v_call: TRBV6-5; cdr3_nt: TGTGCCAGCAGTTACTCATTTCTCCTGAACACTGAAGCTTTCTTT; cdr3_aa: CASSYSFLLNTEAFF
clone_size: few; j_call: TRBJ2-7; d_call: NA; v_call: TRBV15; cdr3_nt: TGTGCCACCAGCAAGCTGGAGATGGAGCAGTACTTC; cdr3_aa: CATSKLEMEQYF
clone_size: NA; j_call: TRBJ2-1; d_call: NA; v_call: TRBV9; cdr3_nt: TGTGCCAGCAGCAAGGTGGGAAATGAGCAGTTCTTC; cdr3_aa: CASSKVGNEQFF
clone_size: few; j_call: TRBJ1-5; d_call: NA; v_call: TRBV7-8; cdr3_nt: TGTGCCAGCAGCCCTCGGCAGGGCGAATATAGCAATCAGCCCCAGCATTTT; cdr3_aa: CASSPRQGEYSNQPQHF
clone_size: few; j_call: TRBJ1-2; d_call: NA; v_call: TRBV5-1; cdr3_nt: TGCGCCAGCAGCTTGGTCAGCAGGGGCGGTAATGGCTACACCTTC; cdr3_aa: CASSLVSRGGNGYTF
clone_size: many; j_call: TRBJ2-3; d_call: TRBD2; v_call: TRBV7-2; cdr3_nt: TGTGCCAGCAGCAACACTAGCGGAGGGGGCACAGATACGCAGTATTTT; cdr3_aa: CASSNTSGGGTDTQYF
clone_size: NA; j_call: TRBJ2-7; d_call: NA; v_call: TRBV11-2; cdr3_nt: TGTGCCAGCAGCTCCAGCGTATGGGGGATAGAGCAGTACTTC; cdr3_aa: CASSSSVWGIEQYF
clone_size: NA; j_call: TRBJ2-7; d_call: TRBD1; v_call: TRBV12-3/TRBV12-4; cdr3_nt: TGTGCCAGCACCCGGGACAGCCCTCCCTACGAGCAGTACTTC; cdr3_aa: CASTRDSPPYEQYF
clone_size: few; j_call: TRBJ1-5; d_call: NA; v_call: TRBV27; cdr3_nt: TGTGCCACCTCGCCGGGGGGGGCGAGACAGCCCCAGCATTTT; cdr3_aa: CATSPGGARQPQHF
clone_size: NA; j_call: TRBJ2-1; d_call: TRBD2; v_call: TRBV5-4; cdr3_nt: TGTGCCAGCAGACTATGGGCGGGGGGGTTGGATGAGCAGTTCTTC; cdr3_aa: CASRLWAGGLDEQFF
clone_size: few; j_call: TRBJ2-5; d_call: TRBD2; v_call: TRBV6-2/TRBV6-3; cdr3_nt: TGTGCCAGCACCGGGGGACTAGCGGCCGAGACCCAGTACTTC; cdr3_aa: CASTGGLAAETQYF
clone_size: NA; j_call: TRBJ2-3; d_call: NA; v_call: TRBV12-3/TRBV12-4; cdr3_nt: TGTGCCAGCAGTTTAGGTCATCCCGGCACAGATACGCAGTATTTT; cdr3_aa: CASSLGHPGTDTQYF
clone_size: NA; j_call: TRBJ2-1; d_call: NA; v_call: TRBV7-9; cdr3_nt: TGTGCCAGCAGACGGGGCCGGGATGAGCAGTTCTTC; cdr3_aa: CASRRGRDEQFF
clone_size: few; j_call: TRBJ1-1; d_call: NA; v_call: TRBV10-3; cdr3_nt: TGTGCCATCACTACAGGAGGGGCTGAAGCTTTCTTT; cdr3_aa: CAITTGGAEAFF
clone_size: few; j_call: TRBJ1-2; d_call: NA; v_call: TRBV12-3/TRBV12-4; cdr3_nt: TGTGCCAGCAGTCGTCCAGGCTCGGCTTTACATGGCTACACCTTC; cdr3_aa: CASSRPGSALHGYTF
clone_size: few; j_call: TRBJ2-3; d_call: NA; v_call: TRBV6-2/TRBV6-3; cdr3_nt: TGTGCCAGCAACAGAATAGAGCTTACAGATACGCAGTATTTT; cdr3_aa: CASNRIELTDTQYF
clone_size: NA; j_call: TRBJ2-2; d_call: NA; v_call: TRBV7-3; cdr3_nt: TGTGCCAGCAGCGGGGGACCCTCAAAGAGGGCCGGGGAGCTGTTTTTT; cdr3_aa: CASSGGPSKRAGELFF
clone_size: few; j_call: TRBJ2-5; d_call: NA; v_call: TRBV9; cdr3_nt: TGTGCCAGCAGCGAAGGGATACATGGGACCCAGTACTTC; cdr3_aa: CASSEGIHGTQYF
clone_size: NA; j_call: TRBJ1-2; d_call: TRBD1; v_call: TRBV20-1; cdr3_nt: TGCAGTGCTAGGGACAGGATAGCTAACTATGGCTACACCTTC; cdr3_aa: CSARDRIANYGYTF
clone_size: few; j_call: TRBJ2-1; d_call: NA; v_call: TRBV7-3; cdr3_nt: TGTGCCAGCAGCTTAAAGGCACTGGATGAGCAGTTCTTC; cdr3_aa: CASSLKALDEQFF
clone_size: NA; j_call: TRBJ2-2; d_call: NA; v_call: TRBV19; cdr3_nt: TGTGCCAGTAGTATCCTCTGGTCCGGGGAGCTGTTTTTT; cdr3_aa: CASSILWSGELFF
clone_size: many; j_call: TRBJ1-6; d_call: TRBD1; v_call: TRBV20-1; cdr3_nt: TGCAGTGCTACGGACAGGGGGGTGCTCGAGTCACCCCTCCACTTT; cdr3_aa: CSATDRGVLESPLHF
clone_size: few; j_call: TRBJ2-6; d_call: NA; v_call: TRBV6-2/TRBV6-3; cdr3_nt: TGTGCCAGCATCAGGGGAGAGGATTTCTACTCTGGGGCCAACGTCCTGACTTTC; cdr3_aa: CASIRGEDFYSGANVLTF
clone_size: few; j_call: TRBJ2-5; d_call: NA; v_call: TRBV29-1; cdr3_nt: TGCAGCGTTGAAAGGGGTATTGGAGAGACCCAGTACTTC; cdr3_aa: CSVERGIGETQYF
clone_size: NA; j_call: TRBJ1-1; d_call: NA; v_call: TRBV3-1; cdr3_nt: TGTGCCAGCAGCTCAAGAGTATCAGGGAACACTGAAGCTTTCTTT; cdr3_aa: CASSSRVSGNTEAFF
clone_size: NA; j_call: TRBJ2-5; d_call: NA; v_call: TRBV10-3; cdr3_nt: TGTGCCATCACCCCAGGCGTTCAAGAGACCCAGTACTTC; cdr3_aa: CAITPGVQETQYF
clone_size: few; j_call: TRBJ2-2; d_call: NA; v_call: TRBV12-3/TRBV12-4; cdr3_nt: TGTGCCAGCTATCCTCGGGGGGACAGAGAGTACGCCGGGGAGCTGTTTTTT; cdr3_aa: CASYPRGDREYAGELFF
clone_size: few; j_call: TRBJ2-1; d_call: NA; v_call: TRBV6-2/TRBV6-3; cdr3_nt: TGTGCCAGCAGTTACGGGAGACGATCGGAGCAGTTCTTC; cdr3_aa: CASSYGRRSEQFF
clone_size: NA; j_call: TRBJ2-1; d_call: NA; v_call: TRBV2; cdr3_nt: TGTGCCAGCAGTGAAGCAGGGTTGAATGAGCAGTTCTTC; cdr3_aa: CASSEAGLNEQFF
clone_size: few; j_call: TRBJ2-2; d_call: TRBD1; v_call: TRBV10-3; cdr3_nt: TGTGCCATCAGTGAGGGACAGGACACCGGGGAGCTGTTTTTT; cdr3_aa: CAISEGQDTGELFF
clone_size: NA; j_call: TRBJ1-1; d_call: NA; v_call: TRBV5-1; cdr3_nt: TGCGCCAGCAGCTTGGGACCTAGTTTAGGAGCTTTCTTT; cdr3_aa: CASSLGPSLGAFF
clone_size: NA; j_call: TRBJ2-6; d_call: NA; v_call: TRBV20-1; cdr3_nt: TGCAGTGCTAGAACAGGGTCTGGGGCCAACGTCCTGACTTTC; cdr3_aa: CSARTGSGANVLTF
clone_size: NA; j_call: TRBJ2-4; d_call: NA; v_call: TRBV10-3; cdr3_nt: TGTGCCATCAGTGACCCCGGGATGGGCTCTGATAACATTCAGTACTTC; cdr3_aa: CAISDPGMGSDNIQYF
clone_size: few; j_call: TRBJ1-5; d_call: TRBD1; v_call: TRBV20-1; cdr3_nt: TGCAGTGCTGTACCCGGGACAGGGGATCAGCCCCAGCATTTT; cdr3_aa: CSAVPGTGDQPQHF
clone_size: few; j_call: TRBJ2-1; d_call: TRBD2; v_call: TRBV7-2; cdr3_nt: TGTGCCAGCAGCCCGAGACTAGCGGGGAGCAATGAGCAGTTCTTC; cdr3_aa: CASSPRLAGSNEQFF
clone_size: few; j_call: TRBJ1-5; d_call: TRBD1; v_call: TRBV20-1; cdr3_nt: TGCAGTGCTAGACGAGAGGACAGGGGGTCGTTCAGCAATCAGCCCCAGCATTTT; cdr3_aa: CSARREDRGSFSNQPQHF
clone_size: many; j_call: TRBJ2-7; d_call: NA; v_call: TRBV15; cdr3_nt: TGTGCCACCAGCAGAGACGGAAGGGGCGAGCAGTACTTC; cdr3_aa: CATSRDGRGEQYF
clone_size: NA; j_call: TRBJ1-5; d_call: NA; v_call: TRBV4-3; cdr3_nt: TGCGCCAGCAGCCAAGCCGTTCATCAGCCCCAGCATTTT; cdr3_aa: CASSQAVHQPQHF
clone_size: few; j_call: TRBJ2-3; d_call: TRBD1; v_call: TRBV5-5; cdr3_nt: TGTGCCAGCAGCTTACGGACAGGGTCGGGAAATACGCAGTATTTT; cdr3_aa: CASSLRTGSGNTQYF
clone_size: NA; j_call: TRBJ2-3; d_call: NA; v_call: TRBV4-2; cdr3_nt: TGTGCCAGCAGCAGAGGGGCGGCAGATACGCAGTATTTT; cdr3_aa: CASSRGAADTQYF